This T cell receptor (beta chain) was identified in a study of blood T cell repertoires in COVID-19. Study-level background: COVID-19 samples collected from the United States, Italy and Spain covered acute and convalescent phases. PBMCs, B-cell-depleted T cells, or T cells were the source of the cDNA or gDNA that made up the material.

Sequencing used immunoSEQ multiplex PCR; TCRdb keeps in-frame clones, though not all of them. Of approximately 70,000 clones in the sample, more than 85% were seen once. Seattle-derived patients entered the study during active infection and were followed longitudinally. This CDR3 contains 14 residues. Germline lookup yields CDR1 MNHEY and CDR2 SVGEGT. V was pared by 4 bases and J by 1 base, with 3 bases of the junction left unmatched. The rearrangement joins TRBV6-2 or TRBV6-3 to TRBJ2-5; TRBD1 matches 7 bases. The sample taken for sequencing was peripheral blood. The source is a man aged 35 to 55 with COVID-19, enrolled during active disease. This CDR3 is CASSWGQFQETQYF. Written as DNA, the CDR3 is TGTGCCAGCAGTTGGGGACAGTTCCAAGAGACCCAGTACTTC.